Detailed here is one T cell receptor (beta chain). Its antigen remains unidentified. The data derive from a study of blood T cells in healthy people across ages. Study outcomes and limitations: The study lacked donor CMV status, which possibly confounded expanded clonotype changes.

A second PCR of about 6 to 11 cycles used a sample-barcoded 5' primer and a J-beta primer mix. Tags on each cDNA molecule came from a template-switch adaptor with 12 random nucleotides. TCRdb reanalysed the 5' RACE reads using MiXCR and keeps one entry per CDR3 protein. The sample consists of over a million distinct CDR3 sequences, less than 50% of them appearing once. Sequenced input: blood. The TCR sequence derives from a woman aged 55-70 years in good health.

CDR3 in DNA: TGCGCCAGCAGCATCGGGACGGACTACTACGAGCAGTACTTC. It codes for CASSIGTDYYEQYF. The V gene is TRBV4-1, the J gene TRBJ2-7, with D possibly matching TRBD2 (6 bases). Germline V gives CDR1 MGHRA, CDR2 YSYEKL. This CDR3 comprises 14 residues. V shed 5 bases and J shed 3 bases, with 14 bases lying between them.